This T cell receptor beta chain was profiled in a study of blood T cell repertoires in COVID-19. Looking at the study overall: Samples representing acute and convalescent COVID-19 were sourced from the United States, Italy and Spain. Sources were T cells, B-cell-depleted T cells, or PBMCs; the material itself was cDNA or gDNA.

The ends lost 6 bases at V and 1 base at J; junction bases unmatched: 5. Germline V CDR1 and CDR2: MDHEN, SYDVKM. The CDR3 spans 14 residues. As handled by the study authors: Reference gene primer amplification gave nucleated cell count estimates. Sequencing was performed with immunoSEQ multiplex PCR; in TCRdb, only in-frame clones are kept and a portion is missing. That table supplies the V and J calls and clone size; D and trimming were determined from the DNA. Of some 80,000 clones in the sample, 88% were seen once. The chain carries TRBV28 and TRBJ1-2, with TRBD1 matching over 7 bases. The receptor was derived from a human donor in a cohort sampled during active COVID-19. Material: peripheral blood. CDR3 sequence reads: CASSLDRLNYGYTF. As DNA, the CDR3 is TGTGCCAGCAGCCTGGACAGGCTTAACTATGGCTACACCTTC.